These 18 T cell receptor beta chains share one sample of origin, sequenced in a study of cytomegalovirus exposure and HLA in healthy donors. Primers: 60 Vbeta forward and 13 Jbeta reverse. Libraries were prepared by immunoSEQ multiplex PCR; TCRdb keeps only in-frame clonotypes and omits some of them. This table holds 95,000 to 150,000 clones, about 80% found once. Sequencing was performed on PBMCs. These receptors were obtained from a female donor in good health and CMV-seropositive.

This sequence joins TRBV6-5 and TRBJ1-2; 9 bases line up with TRBD1. Looked up from germline, CDR1 is MNHEY and CDR2 is SVGAGI. The J segment lost 7 bases and the V segment lost 0 bases, leaving 3 bases of the junction unmatched. The CDR3 length is 14 residues. The DNA of the CDR3 is TGTGCCAGCAGTTACTCACAGGGGGCGCTTGGCTACACCTTC. Its translation: CASSYSQGALGYTF.

V is TRBV19 and J is TRBJ2-2; D not certain. The CDR3 runs to 15 residues. V gave up 3 bases and J gave up 1 base, with 9 bases separating them. Germline V gives CDR1 LNHDA, CDR2 SQIVND (reference sequence). In DNA form, the CDR3 reads TGTGCCAGTAGTATTTACAGCCTGAACACCGGGGAGCTGTTTTTT. Amino acid sequence: CASSIYSLNTGELFF. The whole variable domain, remainder taken from reference TRBV19 and TRBJ2-2, is DGGITQSPKYLFRKEGQNVTLSCEQNLNHDAMYWYRQDPGQGLRLIYYSQIVNDFQKGDIAEGYSVSREKKESFPLTVTSAQKNPTAFYLCASSIYSLNTGELFFGEGSRLTVL.

The chain has TRBV18 and TRBJ2-3; TRBD1 agrees at 8 bases. The V gene end was trimmed by 3 bases and the J gene end by 3 bases; junction bases not matched to a gene: 5. Germline V gives CDR1 KGHSH, CDR2 LQKENI. This CDR3 has 15 amino acids. CDR3 sequence reads: CASSPSTGVTDTQYF. Here the CDR3 DNA reads TGTGCCAGCTCACCTTCGACAGGGGTAACAGATACGCAGTATTTT.

This clone has a single count. This chain uses TRBV6-6 with TRBJ1-1; perhaps TRBD1 as D (6 bases). Germline CDR1 MNHNY, CDR2 SVGAGI (reference sequence). Deletions cut 6 bases from V and 7 bases from J, with 18 bases between. The CDR3 sequence is 14 residues long. The CDR3 is CASRPIGQTIEAFF. For the CDR3, the DNA is TGTGCCAGCAGACCCATCGGACAGACGATTGAAGCTTTCTTT.

This chain links TRBV18 with TRBJ2-7; no definite D call. The V end lost 0 bases, the J end lost 6 bases, and 12 bases lay between the germline ends. CDR1 and CDR2 from the germline V gene are KGHSH and LQKENI. The CDR3 is 14 residues long. The CDR3 loop reads CASSPPATKTEQYF. The CDR3, as DNA: TGTGCCAGCTCACCACCGGCAACCAAAACCGAGCAGTACTTC.

V and J are TRBV29-1 and TRBJ1-1; tentative D call: TRBD1 (6 bases). Germline V gives CDR1 SQVTM, CDR2 ANQGSEA. This CDR3 comprises 16 residues. V was shortened by 3 bases and J by 0 bases, with 17 bases between the two germline ends. The CDR3 sequence is CSVDGAGQSLNTEAFF. The DNA of the CDR3 is TGCAGCGTTGACGGGGCAGGACAGAGTTTGAACACTGAAGCTTTCTTT.

V usage is TRBV11-2 and J usage is TRBJ2-5, with 7 positions matching TRBD2. J gave up 9 bases and V 0 bases, and 1 base lay outside the gene matches. There are 12 residues in the CDR3. CDR1 is SGHAT and CDR2 is FQNNGV in the germline V gene. The DNA for the CDR3 is TGTGCCAGCAGCTTAGATCGGGAGGCCCAGTACTTC. Its translation is CASSLDREAQYF.

The chain combines TRBV5-8 with TRBJ1-6; TRBD1 matches at 9 bases. The CDR3 consists of 15 residues. The junction had 12 bases not matched to a gene; V was cut back by 4 bases and J by 13 bases. The germline V gene has CDR1 SGHTS and CDR2 YDEGEE. The CDR3: CASSPGPGQGLPLHF. Written as DNA, the CDR3 is TGTGCCAGCAGCCCCGGACCGGGACAGGGACTCCCCCTCCACTTT.

In this sample, this clone turned up once. The chain couples TRBV15 to TRBJ1-5; the D is unclear. Looked up from germline, CDR1 is LNHNV and CDR2 is YYDKDF (reference sequence). The CDR3 has 14 amino acids. The V end lost 4 bases, the J end lost 3 bases, and 10 bases lay between the germline ends. The CDR3: CATSKSGTNQPQHF. The DNA of the CDR3 is TGTGCCACCAGCAAATCAGGTACCAATCAGCCCCAGCATTTT.

This sequence joins TRBV6-1 and TRBJ1-2; D gene unclear. Trimming took 2 bases from V and 1 from J, leaving 8 bases between them. In germline, CDR1 is MNHNS, CDR2 SASEGT. This CDR3 is built from 14 residues. The CDR3 region is CASSEFPVNYGYTF. The CDR3 coding sequence is TGTGCCAGCAGTGAATTCCCGGTTAACTATGGCTACACCTTC.

This rearrangement joins TRBV19 to TRBJ1-4; TRBD1 aligns across 7 bases. This CDR3 region has 13 residues. CDR1 is LNHDA and CDR2 is SQIVND in the germline V gene (reference sequence). Losses at the gene ends were 6 bases for V and 8 bases for J; bases not matched to a gene: 6. CDR3 bases: TGTGCCAGTAGGGACAGGACCGGCGAAAAACTGTTTTTT. Protein product: CASRDRTGEKLFF.

This chain joins TRBV4-2 and TRBJ2-2, with TRBD2 as a possible D gene (6 bases). V shed 4 bases and J shed 6 bases, with 12 bases lying between them. CDR1 LGHNA and CDR2 YNFKEQ come from the germline V gene. This CDR3 comprises 14 residues. The CDR3 sequence: CASSPIGGSGELFF. In nucleotides, the CDR3 is TGTGCCAGCAGCCCAATTGGGGGGTCCGGGGAGCTGTTTTTT.

The chain is built from TRBV4-1 and TRBJ2-7; weak D call: TRBD1 (6 bases). CDR3 length: 15 amino acids. Deletions cut 3 bases from V and 2 bases from J, with 14 bases between. CDR1 and CDR2 from the germline V gene are MGHRA and YSYEKL. CDR3 DNA: TGCGCCAGCAGCCAGTTACAGGGTTCCACCTACGAGCAGTACTTC. This encodes CASSQLQGSTYEQYF.

V is TRBV6-6 and J is TRBJ1-2, with TRBD1 matching over 9 bases. This CDR3 is built from 14 residues. Germline CDR1 reads MNHNY; CDR2 reads SVGAGI (reference sequence). The V gene end was trimmed by 5 bases and the J gene end by 5 bases; junction bases not matched to a gene: 6. The CDR3 reads CASSPTGGAYGYTF. CDR3 sequence (DNA): TGTGCCAGCAGTCCTACAGGGGGCGCTTATGGCTACACCTTC.

The chain employs TRBV5-4 and TRBJ1-2, with D maybe TRBD1 (6 bases). The CDR3 sequence is 17 residues long. From germline, CDR1 is SGHNT and CDR2 YYREEE (reference sequence). V shed 0 bases and J shed 0 bases, with 15 bases lying between them. CDR3 loop: CASSLARGAGSNYGYTF. For the CDR3, the DNA is TGTGCCAGCAGCTTGGCCCGGGGGGCAGGGTCTAACTATGGCTACACCTTC.

V gene TRBV7-6 combines with J gene TRBJ1-6, with D unresolved. Trimming removed 2 bases at V and 8 bases at J, with 22 bases between. The CDR3 is made up of 18 amino acids. CDR1 SGHVS and CDR2 FNYEAQ come from the germline V gene. The CDR3 loop is CASSLTKKLHTWDSPLHF. CDR3 bases: TGTGCCAGCAGCTTAACTAAGAAGCTCCATACTTGGGATTCACCCCTCCACTTT.

The V gene is TRBV4-2, the J gene TRBJ1-6; a possible D gene is TRBD1 (5 bases). The CDR3 is 16 residues long. Germline V lookup: CDR1 LGHNA, CDR2 YNFKEQ. The ends were cut back, 0 bases at V and 10 bases at J, with 16 bases in the middle. The CDR3 here is CASSQDQGRNGSPLHF. The CDR3 DNA reads as TGTGCCAGCAGCCAAGATCAGGGTAGAAATGGCTCACCCCTCCACTTT.

V is TRBV9 and J is TRBJ2-5, with D perhaps TRBD2 (5 bases). Trimming pared 4 bases from V and 9 bases from J, leaving 19 bases between. The CDR3 is 14 residues long. Per the germline V gene, CDR1 is SGDLS and CDR2 is YYNGEE. The CDR3 region is CASSPHPEGGAQYF. For the CDR3, the DNA is TGTGCCAGCAGCCCTCACCCCGAGGGTGGGGCCCAGTACTTC.